Here is one T cell receptor beta chain with its context. This sample stems from a study of cytomegalovirus exposure and HLA in healthy donors. Both 60 Vbeta primers and 13 Jbeta primers went into the PCR. Profiling relied on immunoSEQ multiplex PCR, and the TCRdb table lists in-frame clones only, not all of them. The sample yields roughly 120,000 clones, 65% to 80% seen once. Per the germline V gene, CDR1 is LNHNV and CDR2 is YYDKDF (reference sequence). Trimming left V 0 bases short and J 7 bases short, with 12 bases between. This CDR3 comprises 14 residues. The chain is built from TRBV15 and TRBJ2-5, with D perhaps matching TRBD2 (5 bases). The clonotype comes from a human donor in good health. The sequenced material came from PBMCs. CDR3 bases: TGTGCCACCAGCAGAGATTGGTCTGGAGGGACCCAGTACTTC. Translation gives CATSRDWSGGTQYF.